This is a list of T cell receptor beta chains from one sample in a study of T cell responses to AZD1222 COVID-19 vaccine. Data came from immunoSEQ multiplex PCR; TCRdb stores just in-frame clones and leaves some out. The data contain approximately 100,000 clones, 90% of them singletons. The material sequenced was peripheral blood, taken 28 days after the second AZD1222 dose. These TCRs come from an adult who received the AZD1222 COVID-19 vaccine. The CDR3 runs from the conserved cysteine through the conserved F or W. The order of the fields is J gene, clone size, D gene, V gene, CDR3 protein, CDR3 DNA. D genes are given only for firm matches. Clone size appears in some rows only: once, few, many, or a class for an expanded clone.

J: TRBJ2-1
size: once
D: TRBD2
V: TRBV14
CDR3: CASSPGGPEQFF
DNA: TGTGCCAGCAGCCCGGGGGGTCCTGAGCAGTTCTTC

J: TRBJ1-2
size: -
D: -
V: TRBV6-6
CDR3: CASREQGKNYYGYTF
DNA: TGTGCCAGCAGAGAGCAGGGCAAAAACTACTATGGCTACACCTTC

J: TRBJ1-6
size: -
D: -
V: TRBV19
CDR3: CASSIQGLGVVGSYNSPLHF
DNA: TGTGCCAGTAGTATTCAGGGATTGGGCGTTGTGGGCTCCTATAATTCACCCCTCCACTTT

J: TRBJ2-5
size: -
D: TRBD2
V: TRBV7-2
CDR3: CASSPWRGWETQYF
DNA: TGTGCCAGCAGCCCCTGGCGGGGGTGGGAGACCCAGTACTTC

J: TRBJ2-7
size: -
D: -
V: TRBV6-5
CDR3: CASSYSAGPVEQYF
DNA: TGTGCCAGCAGTTACTCAGCCGGACCGGTCGAGCAGTACTTC

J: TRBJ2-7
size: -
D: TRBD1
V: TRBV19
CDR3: CASSARQGAYEQYF
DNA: TGTGCCAGTAGTGCCCGACAGGGGGCTTACGAGCAGTACTTC

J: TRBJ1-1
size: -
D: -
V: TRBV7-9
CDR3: CASSHGRRGVNTEAFF
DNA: TGTGCCAGCAGCCATGGACGACGGGGAGTGAACACTGAAGCTTTCTTT

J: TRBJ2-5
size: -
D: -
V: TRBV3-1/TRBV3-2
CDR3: CASSLGHQETQYF
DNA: TGTGCCAGCAGCCTCGGGCATCAAGAGACCCAGTACTTC

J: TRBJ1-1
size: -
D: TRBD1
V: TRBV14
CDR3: CASSRARQGWGAEAFF
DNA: TGTGCCAGCAGCCGCGCCCGACAGGGGTGGGGGGCTGAAGCTTTCTTT

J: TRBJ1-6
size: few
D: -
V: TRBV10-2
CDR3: CASSVQGYSPLHF
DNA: TGCGCCAGCAGTGTCCAGGGGTATTCACCCCTCCACTTT

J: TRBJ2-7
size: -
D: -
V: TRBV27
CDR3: CASSFSGYEQYF
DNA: TGTGCCAGCAGTTTCTCAGGCTACGAGCAGTACTTC

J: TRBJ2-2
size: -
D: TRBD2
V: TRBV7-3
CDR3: CASSPSGTSGAVGELFF
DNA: TGTGCCAGCAGCCCATCCGGGACTAGCGGGGCGGTCGGGGAGCTGTTTTTT

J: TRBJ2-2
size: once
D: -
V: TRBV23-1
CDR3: CASSQSVSRSNTGELFF
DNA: TGCGCCAGCAGTCAATCGGTCTCCAGGAGCAACACCGGGGAGCTGTTTTTT

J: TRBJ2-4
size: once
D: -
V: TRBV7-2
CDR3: CASSLEGWDIQYF
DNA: TGTGCCAGCAGCTTAGAAGGTTGGGACATTCAGTACTTC

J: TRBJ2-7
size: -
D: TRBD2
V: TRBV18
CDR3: CASSTGTSGGSEQYF
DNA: TGTGCCAGCTCAACCGGGACTAGCGGGGGGAGCGAGCAGTACTTC

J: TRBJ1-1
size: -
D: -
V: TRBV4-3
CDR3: CASSREQGRNTEAFF
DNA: TGCGCCAGCAGCCGCGAACAGGGCCGGAACACTGAAGCTTTCTTT

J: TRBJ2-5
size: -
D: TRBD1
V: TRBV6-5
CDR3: CASSIDRDQETQYF
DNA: TGTGCCAGCAGTATAGACAGGGACCAAGAGACCCAGTACTTC

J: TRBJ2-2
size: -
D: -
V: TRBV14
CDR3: CASSQVQANTGELFF
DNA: TGTGCCAGCAGCCAAGTACAGGCTAACACCGGGGAGCTGTTTTTT

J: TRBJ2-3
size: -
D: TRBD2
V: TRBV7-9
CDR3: CASSHIAGPSTDTQYF
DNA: TGTGCCAGCAGCCATATAGCGGGGCCTAGCACAGATACGCAGTATTTT

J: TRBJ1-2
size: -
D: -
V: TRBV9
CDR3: CASSLDSRGGYTF
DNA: TGTGCCAGCAGCTTGGACTCAAGGGGTGGCTACACCTTC

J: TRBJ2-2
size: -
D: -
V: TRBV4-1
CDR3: CASSHPARGRTGELFF
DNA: TGCGCCAGCAGTCACCCGGCTCGGGGACGGACCGGGGAGCTGTTTTTT

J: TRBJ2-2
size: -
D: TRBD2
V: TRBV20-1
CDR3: CSAGGTSGGGNTGELFF
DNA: TGCAGTGCTGGTGGGACTAGCGGGGGAGGGAACACCGGGGAGCTGTTTTTT

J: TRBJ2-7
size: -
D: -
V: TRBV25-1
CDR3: CASSENGYEQYF
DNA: TGTGCCAGCAGTGAAAACGGCTACGAGCAGTACTTC

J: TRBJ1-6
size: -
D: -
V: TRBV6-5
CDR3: CASRKQGGSPLHF
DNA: TGTGCCAGCAGAAAACAGGGTGGTTCACCCCTCCACTTT

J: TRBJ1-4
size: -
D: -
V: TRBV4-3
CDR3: CASSLSWATNEKLFF
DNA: TGCGCCAGCAGCCTTTCCTGGGCAACTAATGAAAAACTGTTTTTT

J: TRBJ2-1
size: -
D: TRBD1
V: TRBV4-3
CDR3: CASSVQGYYNEQFF
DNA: TGCGCCAGCAGCGTACAGGGGTACTACAATGAGCAGTTCTTC

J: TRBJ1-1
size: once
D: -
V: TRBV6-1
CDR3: CASSEAWIMNTEAFF
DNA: TGTGCCAGCAGTGAAGCGTGGATAATGAACACTGAAGCTTTCTTT

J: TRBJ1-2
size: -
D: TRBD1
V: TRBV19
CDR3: CASFKGADGYTF
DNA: TGTGCCAGTTTTAAGGGGGCTGACGGCTACACCTTC

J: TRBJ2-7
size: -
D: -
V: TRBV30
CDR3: CAWSVWQATYEQYF
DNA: TGTGCCTGGAGTGTATGGCAGGCCACCTACGAGCAGTACTTC

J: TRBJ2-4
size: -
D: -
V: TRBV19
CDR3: CASSNSGNIQYF
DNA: TGTGCCAGTAGTAACTCGGGAAACATTCAGTACTTC

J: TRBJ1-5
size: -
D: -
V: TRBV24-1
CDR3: CATSDAGEGNQPQHF
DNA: TGTGCCACCAGTGATGCAGGGGAGGGCAATCAGCCCCAGCATTTT

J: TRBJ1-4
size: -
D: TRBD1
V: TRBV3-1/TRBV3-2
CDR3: CASSQDGRGRTNEKLFF
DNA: TGTGCCAGCAGCCAAGACGGCAGGGGGCGAACTAATGAAAAACTGTTTTTT

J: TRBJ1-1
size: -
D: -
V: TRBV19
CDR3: CASSPPGNTEAFF
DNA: TGTGCCAGTAGCCCGCCCGGCAACACTGAAGCTTTCTTT

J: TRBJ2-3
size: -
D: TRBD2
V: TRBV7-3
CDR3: CASSLTFGRGADSTDTQYF
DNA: TGTGCCAGCAGCTTAACGTTCGGGCGGGGGGCCGATAGCACAGATACGCAGTATTTT

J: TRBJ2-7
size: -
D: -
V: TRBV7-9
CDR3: CASSPSHGYEQYF
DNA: TGTGCCAGCAGCCCAAGTCACGGCTACGAGCAGTACTTC

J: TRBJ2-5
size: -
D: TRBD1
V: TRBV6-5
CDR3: CASSYRTGAAQETQYF
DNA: TGTGCCAGCAGTTACCGGACAGGGGCAGCCCAAGAGACCCAGTACTTC

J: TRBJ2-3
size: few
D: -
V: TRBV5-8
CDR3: CASSMRADTQYF
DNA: TGTGCCAGCAGCATGAGGGCAGATACGCAGTATTTT

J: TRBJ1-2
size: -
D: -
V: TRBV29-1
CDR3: CSVERQDQGYTF
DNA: TGCAGCGTTGAACGACAGGATCAGGGCTACACCTTC

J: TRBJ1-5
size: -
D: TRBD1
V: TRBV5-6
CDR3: CASSRTGGVQPQHF
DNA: TGTGCCAGCAGCAGAACAGGGGGCGTTCAGCCCCAGCATTTT

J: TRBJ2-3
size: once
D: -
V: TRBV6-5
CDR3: CASSYSHADYTDTQYF
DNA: TGTGCCAGCAGTTACTCCCACGCGGACTACACAGATACGCAGTATTTT

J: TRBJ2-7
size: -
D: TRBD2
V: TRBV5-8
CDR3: CASSIRLALEQYF
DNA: TGTGCCAGCAGCATAAGACTAGCGCTGGAGCAGTACTTC

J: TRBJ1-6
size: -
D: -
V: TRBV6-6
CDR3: CASSQPRGEGGSPLHF
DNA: TGTGCCAGCAGTCAGCCACGTGGGGAAGGAGGATCACCCCTCCACTTT

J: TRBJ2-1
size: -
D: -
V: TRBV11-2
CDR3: CASSLELGEFHEQFF
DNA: TGTGCCAGCAGCTTAGAACTAGGAGAGTTCCATGAGCAGTTCTTC

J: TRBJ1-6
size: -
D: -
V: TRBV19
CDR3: CASSIEQGRSPLHF
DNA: TGTGCCAGTAGTATAGAGCAGGGTCGTTCACCCCTCCACTTT

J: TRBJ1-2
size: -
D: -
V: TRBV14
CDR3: CASSQVTREIGYTF
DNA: TGTGCCAGCAGCCAAGTCACCAGGGAGATTGGCTACACCTTC

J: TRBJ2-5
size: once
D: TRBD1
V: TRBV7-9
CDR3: CASSFRTGNQETQYF
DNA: TGTGCCAGCAGTTTCAGGACAGGGAACCAAGAGACCCAGTACTTC

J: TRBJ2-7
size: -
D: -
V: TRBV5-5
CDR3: CASSLIWGQGEQYF
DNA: TGTGCCAGCAGCTTGATATGGGGCCAAGGTGAGCAGTACTTC

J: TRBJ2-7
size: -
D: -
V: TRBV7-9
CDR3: CASSPSLNYEQYF
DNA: TGTGCCAGCAGCCCCTCACTAAACTACGAGCAGTACTTC

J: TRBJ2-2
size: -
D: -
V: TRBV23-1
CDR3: CASSPSGPSTGELFF
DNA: TGCGCCAGCAGTCCCTCGGGTCCGTCCACCGGGGAGCTGTTTTTT

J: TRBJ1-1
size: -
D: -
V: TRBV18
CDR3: CASSPLGRNVNTEAFF
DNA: TGTGCCAGCTCACCACTGGGCAGGAATGTGAACACTGAAGCTTTCTTT

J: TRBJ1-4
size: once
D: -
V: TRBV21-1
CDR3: CASSKGLGQVNEKLFF
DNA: TGTGCCAGCAGCAAAGGGTTGGGACAGGTAAATGAAAAACTGTTTTTT

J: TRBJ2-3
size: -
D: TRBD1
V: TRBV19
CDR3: CASRDRGLDTQYF
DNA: TGTGCCAGCCGGGACAGGGGCTTAGATACGCAGTATTTT

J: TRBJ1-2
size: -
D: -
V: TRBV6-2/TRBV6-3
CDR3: CASSYSAIGYTF
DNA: TGTGCCAGCAGTTACTCGGCGATAGGCTACACCTTC

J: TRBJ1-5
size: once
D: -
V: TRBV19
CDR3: CASSIVGGDNQPQHF
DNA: TGTGCCAGTAGTATAGTCGGAGGGGACAATCAGCCCCAGCATTTT